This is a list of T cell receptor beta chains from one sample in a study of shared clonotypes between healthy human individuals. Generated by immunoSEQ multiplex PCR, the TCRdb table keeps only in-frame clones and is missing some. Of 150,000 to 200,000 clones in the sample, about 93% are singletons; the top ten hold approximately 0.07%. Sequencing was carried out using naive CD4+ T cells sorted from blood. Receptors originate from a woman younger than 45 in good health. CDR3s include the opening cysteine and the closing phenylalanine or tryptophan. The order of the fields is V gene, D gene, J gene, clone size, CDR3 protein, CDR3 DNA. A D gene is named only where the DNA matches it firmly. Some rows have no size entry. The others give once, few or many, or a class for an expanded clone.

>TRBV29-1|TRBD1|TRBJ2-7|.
CSVEDGRGLSYEQYF
TGCAGCGTTGAAGATGGCAGGGGGCTAAGCTACGAGCAGTACTTC
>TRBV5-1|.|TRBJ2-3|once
CASMEGTDTQYF
TGCGCCAGCATGGAGGGCACAGATACGCAGTATTTT
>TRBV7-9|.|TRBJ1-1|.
CASSLSQNTEAFF
TGTGCCAGCAGCTTAAGTCAGAACACTGAAGCTTTCTTT
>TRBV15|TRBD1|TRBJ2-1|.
CATSQGQVQNEQFF
TGTGCCACCAGTCAAGGACAGGTCCAAAATGAGCAGTTCTTC
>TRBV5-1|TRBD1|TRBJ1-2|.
CASSRDRDGYTF
TGCGCCAGCAGCCGGGACAGGGATGGCTACACCTTC
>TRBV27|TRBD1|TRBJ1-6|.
CASRLNRGLYNSPLHF
TGTGCCAGCAGACTAAACAGGGGACTGTATAATTCACCCCTCCACTTT
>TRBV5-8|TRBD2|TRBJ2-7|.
CASSGGLAPIIYEQYF
TGTGCCAGCAGCGGAGGACTAGCCCCGATCATCTACGAGCAGTACTTC
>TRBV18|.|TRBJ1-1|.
CASSRGNLNTEAFF
TGTGCCAGCTCACGGGGTAACTTGAACACTGAAGCTTTCTTT
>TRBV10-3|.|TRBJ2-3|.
CAISEDVTDTQYF
TGTGCCATCAGTGAGGACGTTACAGATACGCAGTATTTT
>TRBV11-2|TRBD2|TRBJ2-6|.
CASTWGGVGANVLTF
TGTGCCAGCACCTGGGGGGGTGTTGGGGCCAACGTCCTGACTTTC
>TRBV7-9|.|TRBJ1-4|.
CASSLGTVLGEKLFF
TGTGCCAGCAGCTTAGGGACGGTCCTGGGGGAAAAACTGTTTTTT
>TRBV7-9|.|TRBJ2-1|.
CASSQESNEQFF
TGTGCCAGCAGCCAGGAGAGCAATGAGCAGTTCTTC
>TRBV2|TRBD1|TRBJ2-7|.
CASSEGTGGAYEQYF
TGTGCCAGCAGTGAAGGGACAGGGGGGGCGTACGAGCAGTACTTC
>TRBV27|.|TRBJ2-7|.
CASSWGPGTNYEQYF
TGTGCCAGCAGCTGGGGTCCGGGAACCAACTACGAGCAGTACTTC
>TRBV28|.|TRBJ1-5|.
CASNSGLEPQHF
TGTGCCAGCAATTCTGGTTTGGAGCCCCAGCATTTT
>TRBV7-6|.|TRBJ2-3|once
CASSSAPFLGTDTQYF
TGTGCCAGCAGCTCCGCCCCTTTCCTCGGTACAGATACGCAGTATTTT
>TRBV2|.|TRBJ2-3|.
CASKGGGSGDTQYF
TGTGCCAGCAAGGGGGGCGGGTCTGGGGATACGCAGTATTTT
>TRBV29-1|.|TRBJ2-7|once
CSVHRDYEQYF
TGCAGCGTCCACAGGGATTACGAGCAGTACTTC
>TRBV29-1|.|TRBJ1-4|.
CSVDRGEKLFF
TGCAGCGTTGACAGGGGCGAAAAACTGTTTTTT
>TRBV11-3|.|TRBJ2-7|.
CASSLSGGATYEQYF
TGTGCCAGCAGCTTGAGCGGAGGTGCTACCTACGAGCAGTACTTC
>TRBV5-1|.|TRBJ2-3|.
CASSLAISTDTQYF
TGCGCCAGCAGCTTGGCCATTAGCACAGATACGCAGTATTTT
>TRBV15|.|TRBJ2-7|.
CATSRVGTALEQYF
TGTGCCACCAGCAGAGTTGGGACCGCTTTAGAGCAGTACTTC
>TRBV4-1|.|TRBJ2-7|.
CASSQAQLGYEQYF
TGCGCCAGCAGCCAAGCCCAACTAGGCTACGAGCAGTACTTC
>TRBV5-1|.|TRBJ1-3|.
CASSLERSYSGNTIYF
TGCGCCAGCAGCTTGGAGCGCAGCTACTCTGGAAACACCATATATTTT
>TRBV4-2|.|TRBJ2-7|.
CASSPSGTASYEQYF
TGTGCCAGCAGTCCCTCCGGGACCGCCTCCTACGAGCAGTACTTC
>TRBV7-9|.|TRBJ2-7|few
CASSLQFSGEQYF
TGTGCCAGCAGCTTACAGTTTTCAGGGGAGCAGTACTTC
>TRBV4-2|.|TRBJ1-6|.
CASSQDLRSTSTPPLHF
TGTGCCAGCAGCCAAGATTTGAGGTCTACATCGACCCCACCCCTCCACTTT
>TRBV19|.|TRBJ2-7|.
CASSIEGQTYEQYF
TGTGCCAGTAGTATAGAAGGACAAACCTACGAGCAGTACTTC
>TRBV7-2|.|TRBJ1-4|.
CASSLSRYEKLFF
TGTGCCAGCAGCTTATCCAGATATGAAAAACTGTTTTTT